What follows are 13 T cell receptor beta chains derived from one specimen sequenced in a study of cytomegalovirus exposure and HLA in healthy donors. The PCR was carried out with 60 Vbeta primers and 13 Jbeta primers. Libraries were prepared by immunoSEQ multiplex PCR; TCRdb keeps only in-frame clonotypes and omits some of them. The table shows around 130,000 clones, with approximately 77% occurring only once. The specimen was PBMCs. These TCRs come from a woman aged 60-75 years in good health and CMV-seronegative.

This chain joins TRBV5-1 and TRBJ1-1, with D possibly being TRBD1 (6 bases). Germline CDR1 and CDR2: SGHRS and YFSETQ. The V and J ends lost 4 bases and 0 bases respectively, with 22 bases between them. The CDR3 totals 18 residues. The CDR3 reads CASSPGGQGTLLNTEAFF. CDR3 DNA: TGCGCCAGCAGCCCTGGAGGCCAGGGGACCCTATTGAACACTGAAGCTTTCTTT.

This clone was counted between two and nine times. The chain joins TRBV11-2 to TRBJ1-4, with D possibly being TRBD1 (6 bases). Per the germline V gene, CDR1 is SGHAT and CDR2 is FQNNGV. V shed 4 bases and J shed 8 bases, with 23 bases lying between them. This CDR3 comprises 17 residues. The CDR3 nucleotides read TGTGCCAGCAGCTCTTCTGGCGGGGGCTATAGGGGCGAAAAACTGTTTTTT. It yields the protein CASSSSGGGYRGEKLFF.

The rearrangement joins TRBV7-8 to TRBJ2-5; possibly TRBD2 for D (6 bases). Looked up from germline, CDR1 is SGHVS and CDR2 is FQNEAQ. V lost 5 bases and J lost 0, with 10 bases in between. This CDR3 has 14 residues. The CDR3 DNA reads TGTGCCAGCAGCAGCCGGGACTACCAAGAGACCCAGTACTTC. It specifies CASSSRDYQETQYF.

V is TRBV5-4 and J is TRBJ2-1; D remains unclear. The CDR3 sequence is 12 residues long. Germline lookup yields CDR1 SGHNT and CDR2 YYREEE (reference sequence). Trimming took 0 bases from V and 5 from J, leaving 3 bases between them. The CDR3 spells CASSLDNNEQFF. Written as DNA, the CDR3 is TGTGCCAGCAGCTTGGATAACAATGAGCAGTTCTTC.

The chain carries TRBV4-1 and TRBJ2-5; 9 bases agree with TRBD1. CDR1 is MGHRA and CDR2 is YSYEKL in the germline V gene. J gave up 5 bases and V 1 base, and 5 bases lay outside the gene matches. The CDR3 is 15 residues long. The CDR3 loop reads CASSQVDRGMETQYF. The CDR3 DNA follows: TGCGCCAGCAGCCAAGTCGACAGGGGGATGGAGACCCAGTACTTC.

V and J are TRBV13 and TRBJ2-3; 7 positions agree with TRBD1. V was pared by 3 bases and J by 0 bases, with 6 bases of the junction left unmatched. This CDR3 contains 16 residues. Germline V gene data show CDR1 as PRHDT and CDR2 as FYEKMQ (reference sequence). Here the CDR3 reads CASSFGTASSTDTQYF. In DNA, the CDR3 is TGTGCCAGCAGCTTCGGGACAGCTTCTAGCACAGATACGCAGTATTTT. The full variable domain, rest sourced from reference TRBV13 and TRBJ2-3, is AAGVIQSPRHLIKEKRETATLKCYPIPRHDTVYWYQQGPGQDPQFLISFYEKMQSDKGSIPDRFSAQQFSDYHSELNMSSLELGDSALYFCASSFGTASSTDTQYFGPGTRLTVL.

The rearrangement links TRBV5-1 to TRBJ2-1, with TRBD2 identical over 8 bases. CDR1 and CDR2 (germline): SGHRS, YFSETQ. This CDR3 spans 14 amino acids. V was pared by 4 bases and J by 7 bases, with 7 bases of the junction left unmatched. The CDR3 bases are TGCGCCAGCAGCCCCGGGACTAGTGGGAATGAGCAGTTCTTC. Encoded protein: CASSPGTSGNEQFF.

The sample holds a few counts of this clone. The chain is built from TRBV6-5 and TRBJ2-5; the match to TRBD2 covers 12 bases. This CDR3 has 15 amino acids. CDR1 and CDR2 (germline): MNHEY, SVGAGI. The ends lost 11 bases at V and 4 bases at J; junction bases unmatched: 11. The CDR3 sequence is CAGTLAGGPGETQYF. CDR3 nucleotide sequence: TGTGCCGGAACCCTAGCGGGGGGGCCGGGAGAGACCCAGTACTTC.

V is TRBV5-1 and J is TRBJ1-2; 7 positions match TRBD1. The ends lost 4 bases at V and 5 bases at J; junction bases unmatched: 8. The CDR3 is made up of 14 amino acids. Per germline, CDR1 SGHRS and CDR2 YFSETQ. This CDR3 reads CASSPFDRAYGYTF. CDR3 nucleotide sequence: TGCGCCAGCAGCCCATTCGACAGGGCTTATGGCTACACCTTC.

CDR3 residues: CASSLFGGRGTEAFF. The CDR3 DNA sequence: TGTGCCAGCAGCCTCTTCGGGGGGCGGGGGACTGAAGCTTTCTTT. The V and J genes are TRBV14 and TRBJ1-1, with a possible D match to TRBD1 (6 bases). V was trimmed by 4 bases and J by 5 bases, leaving 17 bases between them. The CDR3 totals 15 residues. CDR1 and CDR2 from the germline V gene are SGHDN and FVKESK.

The chain combines TRBV7-9 with TRBJ1-5; D remains ambiguous. V was pared by 2 bases and J by 1 base, with 3 bases between. Germline V gives CDR1 SEHNR, CDR2 FQNEAQ (reference sequence). This CDR3 contains 13 residues. The CDR3, as DNA: TGTGCCAGCAGCTTAAGCAGCAATCAGCCCCAGCATTTT. This translates into CASSLSSNQPQHF. Complete variable domain (other parts from reference TRBV7-9 and TRBJ1-5): DTGVSQNPRHKITKRGQNVTFRCDPISEHNRLYWYRQTLGQGPEFLTYFQNEAQLEKSRLLSDRFSAERPKGSFSTLEIQRTEQGDSAMYLCASSLSSNQPQHFGDGTRLSIL.

The rearrangement links TRBV30 to TRBJ1-6, with D possibly TRBD1 on 5 matching bases. The CDR3 is made up of 16 amino acids. V gave up 2 bases and J gave up 4 bases, with 15 bases separating them. Germline V gene sequence: CDR1 GTSNPN, CDR2 SVGIG (reference sequence). CDR3 residues: CAWSPPGSGYNSPLHF. In DNA form, the CDR3 reads TGTGCCTGGAGTCCCCCCGGTTCAGGGTATAATTCACCCCTCCACTTT.

V is TRBV9 and J is TRBJ2-2; TRBD2 agrees at 9 bases. Looked up from germline, CDR1 is SGDLS and CDR2 is YYNGEE. V was clipped by 4 bases and J by 5 bases; unmatched bases: 6. The CDR3 consists of 15 residues. Written as DNA, the CDR3 is TGTGCCAGCAGCCCGCGGGAGGGGCTAACCGGGGAGCTGTTTTTT. Translated, it gives CASSPREGLTGELFF.